The entry below describes one TCR beta chain. No antigen is known for it. Extraction and reverse transcription of RNA yielded cDNA as the sequencing template. Measured with immunoSEQ multiplex PCR; TCRdb has only the in-frame clones, and not every one. The table records approximately 210,000 clones, approximately 72% of them present only once. The treatment is: oral pan-JAK inhibitor, 5-10 mg twice daily. Trimming cost V 7 bases and J 7 bases, with 23 bases left between them. The germline CDR1 and CDR2 sequences are SEHNR and FQNEAQ (reference sequence). CDR3 length equals 16 residues. The sample is drawn from a study of CD8+ T cells in alopecia areata. Study as a whole: Patients remained on tofacitinib for 6 to 18 months and then went 6 months without it. Broader study findings: Uncertain still, given a single nonresponder, is whether baseline CD8+ expansion links to response.

The chain employs TRBV7-9 and TRBJ2-1, with D perhaps matching TRBD2 (8 bases). The material was CD4+ T cells sorted from blood, obtained around week 44, from a patient treated with tofacitinib. The receptor comes from a human donor with alopecia areata. CDR3 nucleotides: TGTGCCAGCACCCCTTCCGGGGGGGCAGGGGGAAATGAGCAGTTCTTC. This translates into CASTPSGGAGGNEQFF.